One sample yielded the 16 T cell receptor beta chains listed below, sequenced in a study of response to subunit inactivated influenza vaccine. TCRdb re-called the RT-PCR reads through MiXCR, storing one row per CDR3 protein. The sample lists under 750,000 distinct CDR3 sequences, about 11% occurring once. Here the sequenced sample was PBMCs from blood, taken on the day of vaccination. The receptors stem from a man between 45 and 60 years old who received an inactivated influenza vaccine.

In its sample, this clonotype was seen many times. The genes are TRBV9 and TRBJ2-1, with D uncertain. The CDR3 sequence is 15 residues long. In germline, CDR1 is SGDLS, CDR2 YYNGEE. V was cut by 0 bases and J by 0 bases, with 7 bases left in between. CDR3 coding DNA: TGTGCCAGCAGCGTAGGACCCAGCTCCTACAATGAGCAGTTCTTC. Translated: CASSVGPSSYNEQFF.

The V gene is TRBV28, the J gene TRBJ2-7, with a possible D match to TRBD2 (6 bases). CDR1 MDHEN and CDR2 SYDVKM come from the germline V gene. This CDR3 has 14 residues. V lost 7 bases to trimming and J lost 0 bases, with 13 bases between them. The DNA for the CDR3 is TGTGCCAGCAAGGGGACTCCCAGCTCCTACGAGCAGTACTTC. As protein: CASKGTPSSYEQYF.

V and J are TRBV4-2 and TRBJ1-1; the match to TRBD1 covers 9 bases. This CDR3 contains 14 residues. CDR1 is LGHNA and CDR2 is YNFKEQ in the germline V gene. Trimming removed 9 bases from V and 0 bases from J; junction bases left unmatched: 5. The DNA of the CDR3 is TGTGCCAGTACGACAGGGGGAATGAACACTGAAGCTTTCTTT. It is translated as CASTTGGMNTEAFF.

The chain combines TRBV3-1 with TRBJ1-2, with 9 positions matching TRBD1. After removal of 4 bases from V and 7 bases from J, the junction contained 7 bases not matched to a gene. From germline, CDR1 is LGHDT and CDR2 YNNKEL (reference sequence). This CDR3 region has 14 residues. CDR3 sequence (DNA): TGTGCCAGCAGCCTTGTAACAGGGGGCTCTGGCTACACCTTC. Its protein product is CASSLVTGGSGYTF. Based on the CDR3 plus reference TRBV3-1 and TRBJ1-2, the full variable domain is DTAVSQTPKYLVTQMGNDKSIKCEQNLGHDTMYWYKQDSKKFLKIMFSYNNKELIINETVPNRFSPKSPDKAHLNLHINSLELGDSAVYFCASSLVTGGSGYTFGSGTRLTVV.

This clonotype was counted a few times. This chain uses TRBV5-1 with TRBJ2-7; D is undetermined. CDR1 SGHRS and CDR2 YFSETQ come from the germline V gene. This CDR3 has 14 amino acids. The V gene lost 0 bases and the J gene lost 6 bases, with 13 bases spanning the gap. Written as DNA, the CDR3 is TGCGCCAGCAGCTTGGACGCCAGAATGGGCGAGCAGTACTTC. This translates into CASSLDARMGEQYF.

The chain employs TRBV27 and TRBJ1-2; D not certain. Germline CDR1 MNHEY, CDR2 SMNVEV (reference sequence). This CDR3 spans 12 amino acids. The ends were cut back, 7 bases at V and 4 bases at J, with 10 bases in the middle. CDR3 residues: CASKPYIYGYTF. The CDR3 region has the DNA TGTGCCAGCAAGCCCTATATCTATGGCTACACCTTC.

This clonotype was observed a handful of times. V gene TRBV6-2 or TRBV6-3 combines with J gene TRBJ2-1, with 8 bases lining up with TRBD1. The CDR3 is 15 amino acids. The J segment lost 4 bases and the V segment lost 6 bases, leaving 8 bases of the junction unmatched. The germline CDR1 and CDR2 sequences are MNHEY and SVGEGT. The CDR3 region has the DNA TGTGCCAGCAGGCAAGACAGGGGACCTTACAATGAGCAGTTCTTC. This translates into CASRQDRGPYNEQFF.

V and J are TRBV20-1 and TRBJ2-3, with a tentative D call TRBD1 (5 bases). Germline loops: CDR1 DFQATT, CDR2 SNEGSKA (reference sequence). Trimming removed 5 bases from V and 2 bases from J, with 14 bases in between. The CDR3 is 14 residues long. DNA of the CDR3: TGCAGTGCTGATAACAGGCTTTTCACAGATACGCAGTATTTT. This codes for CSADNRLFTDTQYF.

The rearrangement uses TRBV6-2 or TRBV6-3 and TRBJ2-1; possibly TRBD1 for D (6 bases). The ends were cut back, 2 bases at V and 1 base at J, with 15 bases in the middle. CDR1 is MNHEY and CDR2 is SVGEGT in the germline V gene. This CDR3 comprises 17 residues. In DNA, the CDR3 is TGTGCCAGCAGTTACGGACCTAGGGGGAGTTCCTACAATGAGCAGTTCTTC. Protein product: CASSYGPRGSSYNEQFF.

This clonotype has a single count. The chain combines TRBV24-1 with TRBJ1-1, with unresolved D. The CDR3 consists of 15 residues. Between the trimmed V and J ends, which lost 5 bases and 1 base, there was a span of 13 bases. Germline CDR1 is KGHDR and CDR2 is SFDVKD. CDR3 sequence reads: CATSASLGPNTEAFF. CDR3 DNA sequence: TGTGCCACCAGTGCCTCCCTAGGCCCGAACACTGAAGCTTTCTTT.

This rearrangement joins TRBV6-2 or TRBV6-3 to TRBJ2-6, with D possibly matching TRBD1 (6 bases). The germline V and J ends were trimmed by 3 bases and 0 bases, with 21 bases remaining between them. The CDR3 covers 20 residues. The V gene's germline CDR1 is MNHEY and CDR2 SVGEGT. The CDR3 spells CASSYSGPRGGFSGANVLTF. Written as DNA, the CDR3 is TGTGCCAGCAGTTATTCAGGCCCACGAGGGGGTTTCTCTGGGGCCAACGTCCTGACTTTC.

This clonotype was seen only a few times. The junction and the germline gene differ at one end; a read error may be behind it. The rearrangement uses TRBV10-3 and TRBJ2-5; TRBD1 or TRBD2 may be the D gene (5 bases each). CDR1 and CDR2 (germline): ENHRY, SYGVKD. This CDR3 region has 14 residues. The CDR3 loop reads CAITKTAGAGTQYF. Here the CDR3 DNA reads TGTGCCATCACCAAGACTGCCGGCGCTGGGACCCAGTATTTC.

This clonotype was recorded a few times. The chain has TRBV15 and TRBJ2-1; 8 nucleotides align to TRBD1. Per the germline V gene, CDR1 is LNHNV and CDR2 is YYDKDF (reference sequence). Unmatched junction bases numbered 10, after V lost 8 bases and J lost 7 bases. The CDR3 runs to 14 residues. CDR3 coding DNA: TGTGCCACCGAGCTACAGGGGGTCCATAATGAGCAGTTCTTC. This gives the protein CATELQGVHNEQFF.

This clonotype was found a few times. The rearrangement links TRBV5-6 to TRBJ2-5, with D tentatively TRBD2 (6 bases). Between the trimmed V and J ends, which lost 1 base and 4 bases, there was a span of 20 bases. The CDR3 consists of 17 residues. Per germline, CDR1 SGHDT and CDR2 YYEEEE. The CDR3 region is CASSLWGLSSLRETQYF. Written as DNA, the CDR3 is TGTGCCAGCAGCTTGTGGGGACTCTCTTCCCTAAGAGAGACCCAGTACTTC.

This clonotype was counted many times. The chain carries TRBV5-1 and TRBJ1-1; D remains ambiguous. Trimming shortened V by 3 bases and J by 0 bases, and 6 bases separated the two germline ends. CDR3 size: 13 residues. Germline loops: CDR1 SGHRS, CDR2 YFSETQ. CDR3 in amino acids: CASSSLLNTEAFF. The CDR3 nucleotides read TGCGCCAGCAGCTCTCTTTTGAACACTGAAGCTTTCTTT.

This clonotype was observed a few times. The chain uses TRBV7-2 and TRBJ2-7; no definite D call. Germline V CDR1 and CDR2: SGHTA, FQGNSA. V lost 4 bases, J lost 9 bases, and 16 bases lay in between. The CDR3 covers 13 residues. CDR3 region: CASSSPYVGVQYF. CDR3 nucleotides: TGTGCCAGCAGCTCCCCCTACGTCGGAGTGCAGTACTTC.